The rows below give T cell receptor beta chains drawn from one sample of a study of shared clonotypes between healthy human individuals. This table comes from immunoSEQ multiplex PCR, and its TCRdb copy is limited to in-frame clones, with some not included. This sample has some 900,000 clones, with approximately 80% found just once. The sequencing sample was made of memory CD4+ T cells sorted from blood. These receptors came from a man aged 18 to 29 in good health. Each CDR3 is given with its conserved first and last residue.

V gene: TRBV14
CDR3 protein: CASSRSRGLGTDTQYF

V gene: TRBV5-1
CDR3 protein: CASSLGAGSTDTQYF

V gene: TRBV19
CDR3 protein: CASSVREGARVSGGQPQHF

V gene: TRBV19
CDR3 protein: CASSPSGSYSGANVLTF

V gene: TRBV28
CDR3 protein: CASSLTIGDPVEQYF

V gene: TRBV27
CDR3 protein: CASSLRGGATEAFF

V gene: TRBV23-1
CDR3 protein: CASSQSLGMTDTQYF

V gene: TRBV5-1
CDR3 protein: CASRETPQETQYF

V gene: TRBV7-2
CDR3 protein: CASTHPNTEAFF

V gene: TRBV4-2
CDR3 protein: CASSQEVSVSYNEQFF

V gene: TRBV6-6
CDR3 protein: CASGATQETQYF

V gene: TRBV19
CDR3 protein: CASRRGPDYEQYF

V gene: TRBV9
CDR3 protein: CASSVGLVSTDTQYF

V gene: TRBV11-1
CDR3 protein: CASSLSPTGGSTEAFF

V gene: TRBV7-2
CDR3 protein: CASSQGVNTEAFF

V gene: TRBV10-3
CDR3 protein: CAIRRPLPYNEQFF

V gene: TRBV7-2
CDR3 protein: CASSFGQANSPLHF

V gene: TRBV5-8
CDR3 protein: CASSLAGGHYEQYF

V gene: TRBV30
CDR3 protein: CAWSATGGTGELFF

V gene: TRBV4-3
CDR3 protein: CASRQAQGNSPLHF

V gene: TRBV28
CDR3 protein: CASRPNGGDSPLHF

V gene: TRBV5-1
CDR3 protein: CASSAEETQYF

V gene: TRBV19
CDR3 protein: CASSTRTISPKNIQYF

V gene: TRBV19
CDR3 protein: CASKSVLFSNTEAFF

V gene: TRBV18
CDR3 protein: CASSPSQLNTEAFF

V gene: TRBV28
CDR3 protein: CASSPVTAGNQPQHF

V gene: TRBV2
CDR3 protein: CASKMWTSRDEQYF

V gene: TRBV7-9
CDR3 protein: CASSPSGALYNEQFF

V gene: TRBV19
CDR3 protein: CASSKAGGTDTQYF

V gene: TRBV2
CDR3 protein: CASSRTTGRNQPQHF

V gene: TRBV6-6
CDR3 protein: CASSYTGQGVQPQHF

V gene: TRBV11-2
CDR3 protein: CASSLQAGGLNEQFF

V gene: TRBV18
CDR3 protein: CASSPNSNTEAFF

V gene: TRBV14
CDR3 protein: CASSQELTSGKETQYF

V gene: TRBV7-8
CDR3 protein: CASSFRGEQYF

V gene: TRBV10-3
CDR3 protein: CAITKGQSGNTIYF

V gene: TRBV18
CDR3 protein: CASSPLAAGGELFF

V gene: TRBV5-6
CDR3 protein: CASSSLYEQYF

V gene: TRBV5-4
CDR3 protein: CASSSAGTRGETQYF

V gene: TRBV6-1
CDR3 protein: CASSDDPLDWGEQYF

V gene: TRBV7-8
CDR3 protein: CASSLGGTYYGYTF

V gene: TRBV18
CDR3 protein: CASSPRDRDEQYF

V gene: TRBV6-6
CDR3 protein: CASSLRQGTYEQYF

V gene: TRBV16
CDR3 protein: CASSQSVGALTYGYTF

V gene: TRBV27
CDR3 protein: CASSLSSPPRTQYF